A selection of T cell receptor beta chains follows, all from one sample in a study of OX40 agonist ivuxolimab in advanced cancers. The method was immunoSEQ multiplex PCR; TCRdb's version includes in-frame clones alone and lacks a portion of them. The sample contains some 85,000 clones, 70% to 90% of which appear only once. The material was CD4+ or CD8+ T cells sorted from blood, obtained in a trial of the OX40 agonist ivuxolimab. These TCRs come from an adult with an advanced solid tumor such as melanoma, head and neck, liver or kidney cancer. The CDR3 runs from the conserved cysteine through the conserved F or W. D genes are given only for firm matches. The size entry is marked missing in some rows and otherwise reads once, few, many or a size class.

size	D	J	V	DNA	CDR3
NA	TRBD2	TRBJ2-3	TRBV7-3	TGTGCCAGCAGCTCAACTAGCGGCCGCACAGATACGCAGTATTTT	CASSSTSGRTDTQYF
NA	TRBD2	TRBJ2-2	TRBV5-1	TGCGCCAGCAGCTCACTGACTAGCGGAAACACCGGGGAGCTGTTTTTT	CASSSLTSGNTGELFF
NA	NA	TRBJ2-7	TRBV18	TGTGCCAGCTCACCAAGGGAGGAGGGGGCGCAAGAGCAGTACTTC	CASSPREEGAQEQYF
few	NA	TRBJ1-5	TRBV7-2	TGTGCCAGCAGCTTAGCCCCAGGGAATAAGCCCCAGCATTTT	CASSLAPGNKPQHF
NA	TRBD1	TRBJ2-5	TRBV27	TGTGCCAGCAGTTTAACGGGACAGGCCCCACAAGAGACCCAGTACTTC	CASSLTGQAPQETQYF
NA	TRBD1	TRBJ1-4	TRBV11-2	TGTGCCAGCAGCTTACGCATGTCCCGACAGGGGGCTGGGGAAAAACTGTTTTTT	CASSLRMSRQGAGEKLFF
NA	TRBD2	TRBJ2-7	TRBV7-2	TGTGCCAGCAGCCCCCAAGCGGGGCCTACCTACGAGCAGTACTTC	CASSPQAGPTYEQYF
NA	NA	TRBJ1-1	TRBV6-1	TGTGCCAGCAGGTGGGGGGGCGTGTTGGACACTGAAGCTTTCTTT	CASRWGGVLDTEAFF
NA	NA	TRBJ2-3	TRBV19	TGTGCCAGTAGTATAGGTTTTCAGGGTACAGATACGCAGTATTTT	CASSIGFQGTDTQYF
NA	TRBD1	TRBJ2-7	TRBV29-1	TGCAGCGTTGTTAGGCAGGGGGCCCCCTACGAGCAGTACTTC	CSVVRQGAPYEQYF
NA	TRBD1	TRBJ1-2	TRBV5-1	TGCGCCAGCAGCTACGGGGACAGCTATGGCTACACCTTC	CASSYGDSYGYTF
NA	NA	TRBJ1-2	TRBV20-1	TGCAGTCGCCTTAAGGGCTACACCTTC	CSRLKGYTF
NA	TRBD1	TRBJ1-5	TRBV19	TGTGCCAGTAGTAAGGGGAGCAGGGGGTACAATCAGCCCCAGCATTTT	CASSKGSRGYNQPQHF
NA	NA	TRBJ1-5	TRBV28	TGTGCCAGCAGGGGTGGAAATCAGCCCCAGCATTTT	CASRGGNQPQHF
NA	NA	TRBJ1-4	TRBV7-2	TGTGCCAGCAGCTTGGCCCCCGGGGCTAATGAAAAACTGTTTTTT	CASSLAPGANEKLFF
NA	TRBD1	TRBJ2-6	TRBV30	TGTGCCTGGAGCCGACAGGGATCCGGGGCCAACGTCCTGACTTTC	CAWSRQGSGANVLTF
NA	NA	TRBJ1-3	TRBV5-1	TGCGCCAGCAGCTTCGGACACTTCTCTGGAAACACCATATATTTT	CASSFGHFSGNTIYF
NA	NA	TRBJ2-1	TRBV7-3	TGTGCCAGCAGCCTTTCAGCAGGCTCCTACAATGAGCAGTTCTTC	CASSLSAGSYNEQFF
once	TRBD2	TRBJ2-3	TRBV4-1	TGCGCCAGCAGCCAAGTAGAGCGGGGGAGCACAGATACGCAGTATTTT	CASSQVERGSTDTQYF
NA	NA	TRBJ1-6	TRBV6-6	TGTGCCAGCAGTTACTCCGGGTATAATTCACCCCTCCACTTT	CASSYSGYNSPLHF
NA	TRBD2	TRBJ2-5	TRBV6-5	TGTGCCAGCAGCCCTGGACTAGCGGTACAAGAGACCCAGTACTTC	CASSPGLAVQETQYF
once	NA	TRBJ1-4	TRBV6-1	TGTGCCAGCAGTGACCTCGCATCGGCAACTAATGAAAAACTGTTTTTT	CASSDLASATNEKLFF
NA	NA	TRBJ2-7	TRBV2	TGTGCCAGCAGTGAACAGGGGCGAGCTCCCTACGAGCAGTACTTC	CASSEQGRAPYEQYF
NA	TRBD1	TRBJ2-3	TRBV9	TGTGCCAGCAGCGTTCTGGGACAGGGGTCAGATACGCAGTATTTT	CASSVLGQGSDTQYF
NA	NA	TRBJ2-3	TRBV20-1	TGCAGTGCTAGAACCCTTGGTACGCAGTATTTT	CSARTLGTQYF
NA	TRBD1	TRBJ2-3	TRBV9	TGTGCCAGCAGCCCATCGACAGGGGGCCAAGATACGCAGTATTTT	CASSPSTGGQDTQYF
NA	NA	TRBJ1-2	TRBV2	TGTGCCAGCAGGGGGGACGGATTGAACTATGGCTACACCTTC	CASRGDGLNYGYTF
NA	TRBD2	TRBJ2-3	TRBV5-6	TGTGCCAGCAGCTTGGAGGGACTAGCGGGTACGCAGTATTTT	CASSLEGLAGTQYF
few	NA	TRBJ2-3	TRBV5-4	TGTGCCAGCAGCTTGAGAGTAACAGATACGCAGTATTTT	CASSLRVTDTQYF
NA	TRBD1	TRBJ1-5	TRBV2	TGTGCCAGCAGTGTCGGGACAGAGATTCAGCCCCAGCATTTT	CASSVGTEIQPQHF
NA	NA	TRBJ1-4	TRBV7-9	TGTGCCAGCAGCTTAGATATGGGGGCGCAGGGGGAAAAACTGTTTTTT	CASSLDMGAQGEKLFF
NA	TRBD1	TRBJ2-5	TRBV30	TGTGCCTGGAGTCCAACCGGGACAGTAGAAGAGACCCAGTACTTC	CAWSPTGTVEETQYF
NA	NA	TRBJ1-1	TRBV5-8	TGTGCCAGCAGCTTAGCGAGGGAGGCGAGGAACACTGAAGCTTTCTTT	CASSLAREARNTEAFF
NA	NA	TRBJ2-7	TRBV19	TGTGCCAGTAGTATACGGGGGACGGAGGCCCCGTACGAGCAGTACTTC	CASSIRGTEAPYEQYF
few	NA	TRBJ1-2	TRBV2	TGTGCCAGCAGTGAAAACACCCAGTATGGCTACACCTTC	CASSENTQYGYTF
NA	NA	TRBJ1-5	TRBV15	TGTGCCACCAGCCTTAGGGGAAATCAGCCCCAGCATTTT	CATSLRGNQPQHF
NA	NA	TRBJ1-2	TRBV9	TGTGCCAGCAGCGTAGACAGGGACTATGGCTACACCTTC	CASSVDRDYGYTF
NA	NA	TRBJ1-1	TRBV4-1	TGCGCCAGCAGCCAGGGGAGGGGCGCAGCTTTCTTT	CASSQGRGAAFF
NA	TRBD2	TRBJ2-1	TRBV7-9	TGTGCCAGCAGCTTAGAATTGCTAGCGGGAGTGGTTGAGCAGTTCTTC	CASSLELLAGVVEQFF
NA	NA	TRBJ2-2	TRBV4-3	TGCGCCAGCAGCCAAGTCCTGGAGAGTATACTAGGGGCCGGGGAGCTGTTTTTT	CASSQVLESILGAGELFF
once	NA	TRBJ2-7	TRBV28	TGTGCCAGCAGCTCACCGCCGGGACACAACTACGAGCAGTACTTC	CASSSPPGHNYEQYF
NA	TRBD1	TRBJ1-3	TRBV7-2	TGTGCCAGCAGCTCGAGGACAGGGTCTGGAAACACCATATATTTT	CASSSRTGSGNTIYF
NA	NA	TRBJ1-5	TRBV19	TGTGCCAGTAGTCCTACCATCAGGGGTGGCAATCAGCCCCAGCATTTT	CASSPTIRGGNQPQHF
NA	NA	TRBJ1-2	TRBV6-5	TGTGCCAGCAGTTTTGATAACTATGGCTACACCTTC	CASSFDNYGYTF
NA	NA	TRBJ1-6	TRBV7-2	TGTGCCAGCAGCCTGCAGGGAAATAATTCACCCCTCCACTTT	CASSLQGNNSPLHF
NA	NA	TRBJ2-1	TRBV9	TGTGCCAGCAGCGTAGGTCCATTATCCGATGAGCAGTTCTTC	CASSVGPLSDEQFF
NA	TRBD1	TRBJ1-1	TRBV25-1	TGTGCCAGCAGTGAACCCGGGACAGGGAAAACTGAAGCTTTCTTT	CASSEPGTGKTEAFF
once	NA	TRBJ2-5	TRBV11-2	TGTGCCAGCAGCTTAGCCACTTATCCGGAGACCCAGTACTTC	CASSLATYPETQYF
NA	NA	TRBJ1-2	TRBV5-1	TGCGCCAGCAGCTTGGACGGGTTCTATGGCTACACCTTC	CASSLDGFYGYTF
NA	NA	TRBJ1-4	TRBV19	TGTGCCAGTAGTACCCCCGGGGGGGCAACTAATGAAAAACTGTTTTTT	CASSTPGGATNEKLFF
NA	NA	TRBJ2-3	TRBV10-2	TGCGCCAGCAGTGAGCAGTCCCGGGGCCCAGATACGCAGTATTTT	CASSEQSRGPDTQYF
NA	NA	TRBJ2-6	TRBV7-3	TGTGCCAGCAGCTCCGGACTGCCCTCTGGGGCCAACGTCCTGACTTTC	CASSSGLPSGANVLTF
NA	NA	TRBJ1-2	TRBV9	TGTGCCAGCAGCCCCAGGGAAGGGTATGGCTACACCTTC	CASSPREGYGYTF
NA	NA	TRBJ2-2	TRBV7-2	TGTGCCAGCAGCCTACTAGGGGAGCTGTTTTTT	CASSLLGELFF
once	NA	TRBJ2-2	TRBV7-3	TGTGCCAGCAGCTCTCGGTCCCGTGGTCAGGGCGGGGAGCTGTTTTTT	CASSSRSRGQGGELFF
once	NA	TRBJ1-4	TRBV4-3	TGCGCCAGCAGCCAAGATTGGGGGACTAATGAAAAACTGTTTTTT	CASSQDWGTNEKLFF
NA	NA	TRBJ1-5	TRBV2	TGTGCCAGCAGAGGGGCAGGGGCGCCGGTCGGGAATCAGCCCCAGCATTTT	CASRGAGAPVGNQPQHF
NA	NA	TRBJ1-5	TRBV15	TGTGCCACCAGCAGAGATGTGGAGTTCGAGCCCCAGCATTTT	CATSRDVEFEPQHF
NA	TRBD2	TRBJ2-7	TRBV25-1	TGTGCCAGCAGCTTCCCCGGGGGGGCCTACGAGCAGTACTTC	CASSFPGGAYEQYF